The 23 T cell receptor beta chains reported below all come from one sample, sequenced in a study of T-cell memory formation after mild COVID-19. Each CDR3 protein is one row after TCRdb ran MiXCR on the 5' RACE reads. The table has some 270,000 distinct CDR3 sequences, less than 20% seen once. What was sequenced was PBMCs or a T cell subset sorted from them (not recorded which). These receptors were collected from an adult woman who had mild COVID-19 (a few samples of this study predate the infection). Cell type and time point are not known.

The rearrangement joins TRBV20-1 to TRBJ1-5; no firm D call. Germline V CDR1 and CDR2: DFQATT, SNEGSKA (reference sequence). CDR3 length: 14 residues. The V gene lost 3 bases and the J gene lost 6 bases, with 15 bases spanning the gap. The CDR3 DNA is TGCAGTGCTAGCGGAGGCCTTGGCGGTCAGCCCCAGCATTTT. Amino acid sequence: CSASGGLGGQPQHF.

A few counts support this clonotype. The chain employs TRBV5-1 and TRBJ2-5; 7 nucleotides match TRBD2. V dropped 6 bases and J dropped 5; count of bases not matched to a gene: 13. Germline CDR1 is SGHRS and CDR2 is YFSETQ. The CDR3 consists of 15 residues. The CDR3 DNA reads TGCGCCAGCAAGCCTAGCGGTTACGTTGGGGAGACCCAGTACTTC. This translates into CASKPSGYVGETQYF.

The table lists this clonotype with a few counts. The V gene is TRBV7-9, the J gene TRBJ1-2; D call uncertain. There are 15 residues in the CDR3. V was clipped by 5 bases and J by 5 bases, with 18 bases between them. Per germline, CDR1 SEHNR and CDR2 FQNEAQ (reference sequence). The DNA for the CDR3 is TGTGCCAGCAGCCCATTGGTGGTAGAAGATTATGGCTACACCTTC. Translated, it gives CASSPLVVEDYGYTF.

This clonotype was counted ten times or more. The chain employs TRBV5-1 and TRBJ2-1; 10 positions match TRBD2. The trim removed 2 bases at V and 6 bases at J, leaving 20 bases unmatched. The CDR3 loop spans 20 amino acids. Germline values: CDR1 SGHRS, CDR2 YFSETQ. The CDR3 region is CASSLVSSSGGSPRGNEQFF. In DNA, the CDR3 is TGCGCCAGCAGCTTAGTTTCATCTAGCGGGGGATCCCCCAGAGGCAATGAGCAGTTCTTC.

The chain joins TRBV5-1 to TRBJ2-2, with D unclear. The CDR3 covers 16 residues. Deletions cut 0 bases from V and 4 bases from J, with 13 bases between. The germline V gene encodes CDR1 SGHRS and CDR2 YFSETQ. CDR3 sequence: CASSLAGSTLTGELFF. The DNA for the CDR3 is TGCGCCAGCAGCTTGGCGGGTAGCACCCTCACCGGGGAGCTGTTTTTT.

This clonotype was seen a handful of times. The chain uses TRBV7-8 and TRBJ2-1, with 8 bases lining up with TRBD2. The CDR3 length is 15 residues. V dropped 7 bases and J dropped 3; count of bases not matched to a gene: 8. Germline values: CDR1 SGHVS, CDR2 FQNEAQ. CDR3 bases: TGTGCCAGCATCCCGGGGGGGGTTCGCTACAATGAGCAGTTCTTC. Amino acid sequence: CASIPGGVRYNEQFF.

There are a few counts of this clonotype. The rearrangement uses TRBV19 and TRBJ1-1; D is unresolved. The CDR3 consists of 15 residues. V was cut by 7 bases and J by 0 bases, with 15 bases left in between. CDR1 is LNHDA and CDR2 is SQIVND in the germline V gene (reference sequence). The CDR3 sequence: CASIPSNSLNTEAFF. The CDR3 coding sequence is TGTGCCAGTATCCCATCGAACTCTCTGAACACTGAAGCTTTCTTT.

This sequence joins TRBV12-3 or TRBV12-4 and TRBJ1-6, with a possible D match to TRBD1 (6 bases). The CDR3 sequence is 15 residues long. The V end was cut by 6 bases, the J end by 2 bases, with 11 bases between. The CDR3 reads CASRRQGTYNSPLHF. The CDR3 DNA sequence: TGTGCCAGCAGACGCCAGGGGACCTATAATTCACCCCTCCACTTT.

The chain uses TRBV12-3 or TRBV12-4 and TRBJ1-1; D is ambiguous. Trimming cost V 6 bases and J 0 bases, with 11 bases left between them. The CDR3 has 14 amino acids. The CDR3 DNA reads TGTGCCAGCAGCGCCCGGGCCCTGAACACTGAAGCTTTCTTT. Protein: CASSARALNTEAFF.

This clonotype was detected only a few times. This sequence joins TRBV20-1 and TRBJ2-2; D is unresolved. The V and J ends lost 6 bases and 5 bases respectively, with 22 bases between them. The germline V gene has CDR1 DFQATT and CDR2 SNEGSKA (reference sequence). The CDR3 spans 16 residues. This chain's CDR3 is CSAPLWPGVNTGELFF. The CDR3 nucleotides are TGCAGTGCCCCCCTTTGGCCGGGCGTTAATACCGGGGAGCTGTTTTTT.

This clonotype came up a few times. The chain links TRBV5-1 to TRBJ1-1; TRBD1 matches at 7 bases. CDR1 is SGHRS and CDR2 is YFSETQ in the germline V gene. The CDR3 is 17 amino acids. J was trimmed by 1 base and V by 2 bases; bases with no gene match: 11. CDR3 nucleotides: TGCGCCAGCAGCTTATTTGGGACAGCCAACGAGAACACTGAAGCTTTCTTT. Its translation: CASSLFGTANENTEAFF.

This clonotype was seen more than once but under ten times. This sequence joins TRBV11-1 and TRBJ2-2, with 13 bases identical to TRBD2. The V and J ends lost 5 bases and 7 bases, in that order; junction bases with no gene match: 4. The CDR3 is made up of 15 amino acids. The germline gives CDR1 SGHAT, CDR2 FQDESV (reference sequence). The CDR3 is CASSGLAGVRGELFF. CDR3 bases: TGTGCCAGCAGCGGACTAGCGGGAGTTCGCGGGGAGCTGTTTTTT.

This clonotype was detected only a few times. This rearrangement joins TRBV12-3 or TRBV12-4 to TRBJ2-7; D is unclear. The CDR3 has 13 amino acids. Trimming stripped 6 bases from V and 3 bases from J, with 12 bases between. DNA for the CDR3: TGTGCCAGCAGCTTCGAGAACCTCTACGAGCAGTACTTC. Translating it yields CASSFENLYEQYF.

CDR3 sequence (DNA): TGTGCCACCGGGACTAGCGGGAGGTTTTCTTACAATGAGCAGTTCTTC. Translated, it gives CATGTSGRFSYNEQFF. The rearrangement joins TRBV24-1 to TRBJ2-1; TRBD2 aligns across 15 bases. Germline V gives CDR1 KGHDR, CDR2 SFDVKD. Germline trimming cut 9 bases from V and 4 bases from J; bases unmatched to any gene: 6. The length of the CDR3 is 16 residues.

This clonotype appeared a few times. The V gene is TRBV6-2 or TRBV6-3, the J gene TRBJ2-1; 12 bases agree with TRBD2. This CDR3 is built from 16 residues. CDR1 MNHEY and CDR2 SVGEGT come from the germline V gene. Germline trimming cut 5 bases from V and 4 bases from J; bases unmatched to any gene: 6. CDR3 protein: CASSTHLAGGYNEQFF. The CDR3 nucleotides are TGTGCCAGCAGTACCCACCTAGCGGGAGGGTACAATGAGCAGTTCTTC.

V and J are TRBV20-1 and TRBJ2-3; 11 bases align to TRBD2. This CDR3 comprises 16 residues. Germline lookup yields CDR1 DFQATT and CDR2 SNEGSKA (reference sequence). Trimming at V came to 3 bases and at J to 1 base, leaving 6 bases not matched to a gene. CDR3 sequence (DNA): TGCAGTGCTAGGGTAGCGGGAGGGCTCCGCACAGATACGCAGTATTTT. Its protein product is CSARVAGGLRTDTQYF.

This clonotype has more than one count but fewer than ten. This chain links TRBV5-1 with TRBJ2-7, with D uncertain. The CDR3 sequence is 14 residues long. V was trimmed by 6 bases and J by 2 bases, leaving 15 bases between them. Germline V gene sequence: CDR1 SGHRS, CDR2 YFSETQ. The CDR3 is CASKVHAAAYEQYF. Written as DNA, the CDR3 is TGCGCCAGCAAGGTGCATGCCGCCGCCTACGAGCAGTACTTC. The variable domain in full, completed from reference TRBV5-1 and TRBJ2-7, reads KAGVTQTPRYLIKTRGQQVTLSCSPISGHRSVSWYQQTPGQGLQFLFEYFSETQRNKGNFPGRFSGRQFSNSRSEMNVSTLELGDSALYLCASKVHAAAYEQYFGPGTRLTVT.

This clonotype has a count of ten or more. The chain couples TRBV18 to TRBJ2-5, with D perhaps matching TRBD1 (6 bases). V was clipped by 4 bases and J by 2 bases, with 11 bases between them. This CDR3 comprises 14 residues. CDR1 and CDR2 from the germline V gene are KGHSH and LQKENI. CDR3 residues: CASSHNQGQETQYF. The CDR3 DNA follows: TGTGCCAGCTCACACAATCAGGGGCAAGAGACCCAGTACTTC.

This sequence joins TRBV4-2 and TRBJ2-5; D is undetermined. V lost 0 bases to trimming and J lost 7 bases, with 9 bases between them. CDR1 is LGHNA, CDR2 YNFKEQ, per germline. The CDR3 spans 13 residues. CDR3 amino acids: CASSQDSGWTQYF. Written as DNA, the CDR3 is TGTGCCAGCAGCCAAGACTCCGGCTGGACCCAGTACTTC.

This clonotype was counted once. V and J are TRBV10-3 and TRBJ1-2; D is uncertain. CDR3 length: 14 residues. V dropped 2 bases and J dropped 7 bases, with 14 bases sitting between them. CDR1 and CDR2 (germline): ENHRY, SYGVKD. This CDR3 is CAISEREVGSGYTF. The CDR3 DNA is TGTGCCATCAGTGAGCGAGAGGTAGGGTCTGGCTACACCTTC.

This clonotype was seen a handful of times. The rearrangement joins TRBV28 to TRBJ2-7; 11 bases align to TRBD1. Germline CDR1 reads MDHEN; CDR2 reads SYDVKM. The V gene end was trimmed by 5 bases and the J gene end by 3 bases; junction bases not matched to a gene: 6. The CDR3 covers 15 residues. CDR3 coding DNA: TGTGCCAGCAGTCCTAGGGGACAGGGGGACTACGAGCAGTACTTC. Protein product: CASSPRGQGDYEQYF.

Here the CDR3 reads CASSQNRDSAYNEQFF. CDR3 nucleotide sequence: TGTGCCAGCAGCCAAAACCGGGACAGTGCTTACAATGAGCAGTTCTTC. The chain uses TRBV4-2 and TRBJ2-1; 7 bases align to TRBD1. V lost 2 bases and J lost 4; bases outside the gene matches: 8. Germline CDR1 reads LGHNA; CDR2 reads YNFKEQ. The CDR3 is 16 residues long.

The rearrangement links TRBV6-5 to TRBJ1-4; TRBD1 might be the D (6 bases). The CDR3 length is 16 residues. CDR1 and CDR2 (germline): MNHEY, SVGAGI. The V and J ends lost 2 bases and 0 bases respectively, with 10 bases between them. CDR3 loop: CASSYGQTSTNEKLFF. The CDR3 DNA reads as TGTGCCAGCAGTTACGGACAGACTTCAACTAATGAAAAACTGTTTTTT.